Given below is one TCR beta chain in context. The data stem from a study of blood T cell repertoires in COVID-19. Across the study: Acute and convalescent COVID-19 specimens originated in the United States, Italy and Spain.

Germline V CDR1 and CDR2: LGHNT, FRNRAP. The CDR3 is 14 amino acids. V lost 4 bases and J 5 bases, leaving 15 bases between the germline ends. Authors' methods: Scientists estimated how many nucleated cells there were by amplifying reference gene primers. Libraries were prepared by immunoSEQ multiplex PCR; TCRdb keeps only in-frame clonotypes and omits some of them. The V and J calls and clone size come from that table; D and trimming were worked out from the DNA. The table records about 160,000 clones, approximately 92% of them present only once. Material: peripheral blood. The rearrangement uses TRBV12-5 and TRBJ2-7; tentative D call: TRBD2 (6 bases). The sequence was collected from a woman between 45 and 65 years old with acute or convalescent COVID-19. The CDR3 loop is CASGSPGGSDEQYF. CDR3 coding DNA: TGTGCTAGTGGTTCCCCTGGGGGGAGCGACGAGCAGTACTTC.